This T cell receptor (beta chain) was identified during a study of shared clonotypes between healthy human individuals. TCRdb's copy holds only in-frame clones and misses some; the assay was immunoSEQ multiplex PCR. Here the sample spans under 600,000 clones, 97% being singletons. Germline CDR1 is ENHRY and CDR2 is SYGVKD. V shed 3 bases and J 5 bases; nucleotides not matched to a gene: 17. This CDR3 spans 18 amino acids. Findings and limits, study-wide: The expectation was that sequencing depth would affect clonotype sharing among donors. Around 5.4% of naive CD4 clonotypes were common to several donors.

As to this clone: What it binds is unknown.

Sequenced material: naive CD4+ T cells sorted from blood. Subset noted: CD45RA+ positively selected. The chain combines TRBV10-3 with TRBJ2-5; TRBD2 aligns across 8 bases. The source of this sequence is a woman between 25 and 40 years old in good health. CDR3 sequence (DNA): TGTGCCATCAGTGACGTCGGCGCTGAGCTTAGCGGGACGGAGACCCAGTACTTC. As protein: CAISDVGAELSGTETQYF.